These 25 T cell receptor beta chains share one sample of origin, sequenced in a study of beta chain features in type 1 diabetes. These receptors' targets are unknown. Study-wide points: A moderate, significant TCRB CDR3 shortening appeared in type 1 diabetes across four CD4+ subsets.

Sequencing targeted expressed TCRB transcripts, as all isolated RNA had been reverse transcribed. Assay used: immunoSEQ multiplex PCR; TCRdb lists only in-frame clones, some missing. The table includes roughly 280,000 clones, around 24% detected once. Sequencing was carried out using naive CD4+ T cells from blood. The origin of the receptors is a woman aged 25 to 39 with type 1 diabetes.

The chain links TRBV29-1 to TRBJ1-1, with a weak D call TRBD1 (5 bases). Germline V gene data show CDR1 as SQVTM and CDR2 as ANQGSEA. V was clipped by 6 bases and J by 1 base, with 15 bases between them. The CDR3 sequence is 14 residues long. The CDR3 sequence is CSVYDRNQNTEAFF. DNA for the CDR3: TGCAGCGTCTATGACAGAAATCAGAACACTGAAGCTTTCTTT.

This clone occurred a few times. CDR3 sequence reads: CASSESSSYNEQFF. DNA for the CDR3: TGTGCCAGCAGTGAGTCGTCCTCCTACAATGAGCAGTTCTTC. The V gene is TRBV2, the J gene TRBJ2-1; unclear D gene. The germline V gene has CDR1 SNHLY and CDR2 FYNNEI. CDR3 length: 14 amino acids. Trimming took 3 bases from V and 0 from J, leaving 6 bases between them.

This chain joins TRBV18 and TRBJ1-5, with 8 bases identical to TRBD1. Germline V lookup: CDR1 KGHSH, CDR2 LQKENI. The trim removed 3 bases at V and 4 bases at J, leaving 8 bases unmatched. The CDR3 runs to 16 residues. CDR3 in DNA: TGTGCCAGCTCACCCCCGACAGGGGCCGGGAATCAGCCCCAGCATTTT. Translating gives CASSPPTGAGNQPQHF.

The DNA for the CDR3 is TGTGCCTGCCGACTAGCGGGAGCGGGAAGCACAGATACGCAGTATTTT. Translated, it gives CACRLAGAGSTDTQYF. The J gene is TRBJ2-3, the V gene TRBV30, with 12 bases identical to TRBD2. CDR3 length: 16 amino acids. CDR1 is GTSNPN, CDR2 SVGIG, per germline (reference sequence). With 6 bases clipped from V and 0 bases from J, the junction kept 7 bases outside the gene matches. Using reference TRBV30 and TRBJ2-3 for the parts outside the CDR3, the full variable domain is SQTIHQWPATLVQPVGSPLSLECTVEGTSNPNLYWYRQAAGRGLQLLFYSVGIGQISSEVPQNLSASRPQDRQFILSSKKLLLSDSGFYLCACRLAGAGSTDTQYFGPGTRLTVL.

The gene calls are TRBV19 and TRBJ2-1; the D is unclear. The CDR3 is 15 amino acids. Trimming took 2 bases from V and 6 from J, leaving 14 bases between them. Germline CDR1 is LNHDA and CDR2 is SQIVND (reference sequence). The CDR3 protein is CASSIPYSIINEQFF. The DNA of the CDR3 is TGTGCCAGTAGTATACCCTACTCAATCATCAATGAGCAGTTCTTC.

This clone has only a few counts. The rearrangement links TRBV28 to TRBJ2-3; maybe TRBD2 (5 bases). Germline CDR1 is MDHEN and CDR2 is SYDVKM. Between the trimmed V and J ends, which lost 6 bases and 7 bases, there was a span of 11 bases. The CDR3 consists of 12 residues. The CDR3 DNA sequence: TGTGCCAGCAGCCTTCCGGGGTATACGCAGTATTTT. As protein: CASSLPGYTQYF.

The chain employs TRBV29-1 and TRBJ1-4; 8 nucleotides line up with TRBD1. The CDR3 consists of 12 residues. The germline gives CDR1 SQVTM, CDR2 ANQGSEA. The CDR3 coding sequence is TGCAGTGCAGACAGGGGTGGTGAAAAACTGTTTTTT. It yields the protein CSADRGGEKLFF.

The V call is TRBV25-1, the J call TRBJ2-7; TRBD2 matches at 9 bases. The V gene end was trimmed by 1 base and the J gene end by 1 base; junction bases not matched to a gene: 8. The CDR3 length is 17 residues. Per germline, CDR1 MGHDK and CDR2 SYGVNS. The CDR3 DNA is TGTGCCAGCAGTGAATCGATGGGCGGGAGGGGATCCTACGAGCAGTACTTC. Protein: CASSESMGGRGSYEQYF.

The chain couples TRBV25-1 to TRBJ2-1; D gene ambiguous. Germline CDR1 and CDR2: MGHDK and SYGVNS. The CDR3 spans 15 residues. Trimming cost V 2 bases and J 9 bases, with 17 bases left between them. The CDR3 nucleotides read TGTGCCAGCAGTGAACTAGGCCTTGCCCATACTGAGCAGTTCTTC. Residues: CASSELGLAHTEQFF.

This clone turned up a few times. The junction and the germline gene differ at one end; a read error may be behind it. The chain carries TRBV29-1 and TRBJ2-7; TRBD2 agrees at 8 bases. CDR1 is SQVTM and CDR2 is ANQGSEA in the germline V gene. This CDR3 has 12 residues. CDR3 residues: CSVEGTRDEQYF. The CDR3 DNA reads TGCAGCGTCGAAGGGACTAGAGACGAGCAGTACTTC.

This clone has just a few counts. The chain joins TRBV29-1 to TRBJ1-3; 7 positions match TRBD1. The J segment lost 2 bases and the V segment lost 6 bases, leaving 10 bases of the junction unmatched. Germline V gene data show CDR1 as SQVTM and CDR2 as ANQGSEA. The CDR3 totals 15 residues. The CDR3 spells CSVDPTGDPGNTIYF. CDR3 in DNA: TGCAGCGTCGACCCCACAGGGGACCCTGGAAACACCATATATTTT.

The genes are TRBV29-1 and TRBJ1-2; the D gene is possibly TRBD1 (5 bases). Between the trimmed V and J ends, which lost 7 bases and 8 bases, there was a span of 17 bases. The CDR3 runs 12 residues. Germline CDR1 is SQVTM and CDR2 is ANQGSEA. CDR3 sequence: CSARRGLEGYTF. CDR3 DNA sequence: TGCAGCGCAAGGAGGGGTCTCGAGGGCTACACCTTC.

The V gene is TRBV10-2, the J gene TRBJ2-3, with 8 nucleotides matching TRBD1. Trimming cost V 7 bases and J 2 bases; bases outside gene matches: 5. The CDR3 is 14 amino acids. In germline, CDR1 is WSHSY, CDR2 SAAADI. CDR3 nucleotide sequence: TGCGCCAGCATTCGACAGGGGATCACAGATACGCAGTATTTT. Protein product: CASIRQGITDTQYF.

This clone was observed a handful of times. The CDR3 DNA follows: TGTGCCAGCAGTCAGAGAGGAGGGAGTTCTGGGGCCAACGTCCTGACTTTC. It codes for CASSQRGGSSGANVLTF. The V and J genes are TRBV7-9 and TRBJ2-6; D is possibly TRBD2 (6 bases). Germline V gene sequence: CDR1 SEHNR, CDR2 FQNEAQ (reference sequence). V was clipped by 6 bases and J by 1 base, with 16 bases between them. The CDR3 runs to 17 residues.

The chain uses TRBV30 and TRBJ1-5; 9 bases are shared with TRBD1. The J segment lost 3 bases and the V segment lost 1 base, leaving 7 bases of the junction unmatched. Germline values: CDR1 GTSNPN, CDR2 SVGIG (reference sequence). The CDR3 has 16 amino acids. The DNA for the CDR3 is TGTGCCTGGAGTGGGCCAGGACAGGGGAACAATCAGCCCCAGCATTTT. This translates into CAWSGPGQGNNQPQHF.

This clone occurred a few times. Other DNA sequences in the sample encode the same CDR3. This chain connects TRBV30 to TRBJ1-2, with D hard to call. CDR1 and CDR2 from the germline V gene are GTSNPN and SVGIG (reference sequence). The CDR3 is made up of 13 amino acids. The ends were cut back, 0 bases at V and 2 bases at J, with 7 bases in the middle. CDR3 DNA: TGTGCCTGGAGTGTGAACTCCAACTATGGCTACACCTTC. This translates into CAWSVNSNYGYTF.

This clone has only a few counts. The genes are TRBV5-4 and TRBJ2-2; D gene unclear. The CDR3 sequence is 12 residues long. Germline V lookup: CDR1 SGHNT, CDR2 YYREEE (reference sequence). Trimming took 7 bases from V and 5 from J, leaving 9 bases between them. In DNA form, the CDR3 reads TGTGCCAGCGGTGTAGAGACCGGGGAGCTGTTTTTT. Protein sequence: CASGVETGELFF.

This clone came up a few times. V gene TRBV4-1 combines with J gene TRBJ1-5; D might be TRBD1 (5 bases). Trimming stripped 2 bases from V and 7 bases from J, with 21 bases between. The germline V gene encodes CDR1 MGHRA and CDR2 YSYEKL. The CDR3 extends over 17 amino acids. CDR3 sequence reads: CASSQPTLGQSKQPQHF. The CDR3 DNA is TGCGCCAGCAGCCAACCTACCCTTGGACAATCCAAACAGCCCCAGCATTTT.

J is TRBJ1-2 and V is TRBV11-2; D unresolved. The germline V gene has CDR1 SGHAT and CDR2 FQNNGV. The CDR3 sequence is 14 residues long. The germline V and J ends were trimmed by 5 bases and 7 bases, with 17 bases remaining between them. The CDR3 region is CASSPQVEGAGYTF. The CDR3 nucleotides are TGTGCCAGCAGCCCCCAAGTGGAGGGTGCTGGCTACACCTTC.

The genes are TRBV2 and TRBJ1-2; TRBD1 agrees at 9 bases. The CDR3 length is 15 residues. Germline trimming cut 7 bases from V and 0 bases from J; bases unmatched to any gene: 6. Germline-derived CDR1 and CDR2 are SNHLY and FYNNEI. This chain's CDR3 is CASTPGQGTNYGYTF. In nucleotides, the CDR3 is TGTGCCAGCACCCCGGGACAGGGAACTAACTATGGCTACACCTTC.

Concerning this clone itself: A junction end diverges from the germline sequence, so it may reflect a read error. The chain is built from TRBV7-7 and TRBJ2-3; 9 bases map to TRBD2. CDR1 is SSHAT, CDR2 FNYEAQ, per germline (reference sequence). The CDR3 runs 14 residues. The CDR3 sequence: CASSRTSEGVTQYF. CDR3 sequence (DNA): TGTGCTAGCAGCCGGACTAGCGAGGGCGTTACGCAGTATTTT.

The DNA for the CDR3 is TGTGCCAGCAGCATGCAGGAGAACACTGAAGCTTTCTTT. Its protein product is CASSMQENTEAFF. The chain couples TRBV7-3 to TRBJ1-1; no reliable D call. V shed 5 bases and J shed 1 base, with 8 bases lying between them. The CDR3 is 13 residues long. Germline loops: CDR1 SGHTA, CDR2 FQGTGA.

The V gene is TRBV7-2, the J gene TRBJ2-7; possibly TRBD2 for D (6 bases). Germline assignment: CDR1 SGHTA and CDR2 FQGNSA. The CDR3 extends over 15 amino acids. V was clipped by 3 bases and J by 0 bases, with 12 bases between them. The CDR3 is CASSFRDSSSYEQYF. DNA for the CDR3: TGTGCCAGCAGCTTCCGGGACTCTAGCTCCTACGAGCAGTACTTC.

This clone has only a few counts. V gene TRBV7-9 combines with J gene TRBJ1-2, with 7 bases matching TRBD1. The V segment lost 2 bases and the J segment 4 bases; nucleotides outside the gene matches: 4. CDR1 is SEHNR and CDR2 is FQNEAQ in the germline V gene (reference sequence). This CDR3 spans 14 amino acids. CDR3 protein: CASSLWDSPYGYTF. The CDR3 DNA reads as TGTGCCAGCAGCTTATGGGACAGCCCCTATGGCTACACCTTC.

The chain recombines TRBV18 with TRBJ2-3; 8 positions agree with TRBD2. V was clipped by 5 bases and J by 0 bases; unmatched bases: 4. The CDR3 contains 15 residues. Germline CDR1 KGHSH, CDR2 LQKENI. In DNA, the CDR3 is TGTGCCAGCTCAGAAGCGGGAGCTAGCACAGATACGCAGTATTTT. Encoded protein: CASSEAGASTDTQYF.